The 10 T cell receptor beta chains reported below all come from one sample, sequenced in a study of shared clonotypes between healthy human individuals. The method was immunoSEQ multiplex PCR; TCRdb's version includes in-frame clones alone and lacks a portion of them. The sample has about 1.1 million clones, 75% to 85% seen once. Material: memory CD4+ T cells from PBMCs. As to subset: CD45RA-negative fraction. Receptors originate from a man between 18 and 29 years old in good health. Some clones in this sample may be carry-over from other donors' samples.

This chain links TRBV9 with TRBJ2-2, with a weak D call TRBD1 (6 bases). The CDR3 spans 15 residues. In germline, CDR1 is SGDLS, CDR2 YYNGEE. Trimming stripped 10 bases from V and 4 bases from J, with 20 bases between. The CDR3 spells CASTEGVWGTGELFF. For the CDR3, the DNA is TGTGCCTCCACCGAGGGGGTGTGGGGCACCGGGGAGCTGTTTTTT.

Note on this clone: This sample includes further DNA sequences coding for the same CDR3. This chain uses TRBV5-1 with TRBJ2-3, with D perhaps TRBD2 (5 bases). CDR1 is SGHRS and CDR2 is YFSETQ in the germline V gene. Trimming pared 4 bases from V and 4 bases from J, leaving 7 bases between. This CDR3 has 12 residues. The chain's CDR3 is CASSLEADTQYF. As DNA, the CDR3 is TGCGCCAGCAGCCTGGAGGCAGATACGCAGTATTTT.

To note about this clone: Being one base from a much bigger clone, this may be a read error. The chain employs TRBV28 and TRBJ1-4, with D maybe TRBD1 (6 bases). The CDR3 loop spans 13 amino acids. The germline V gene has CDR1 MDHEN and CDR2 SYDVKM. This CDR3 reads CASSLGAMERLFF. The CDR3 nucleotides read TGTGCCAGCAGTTTGGGGGCAATGGAAAGACTGTTTTTT.

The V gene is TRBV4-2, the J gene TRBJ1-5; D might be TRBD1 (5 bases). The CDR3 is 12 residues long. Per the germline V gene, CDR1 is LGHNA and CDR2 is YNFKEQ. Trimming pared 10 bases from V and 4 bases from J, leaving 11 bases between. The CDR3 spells CATGTVNQPQHF. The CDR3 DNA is TGTGCCACAGGGACGGTGAATCAGCCCCAGCATTTT.

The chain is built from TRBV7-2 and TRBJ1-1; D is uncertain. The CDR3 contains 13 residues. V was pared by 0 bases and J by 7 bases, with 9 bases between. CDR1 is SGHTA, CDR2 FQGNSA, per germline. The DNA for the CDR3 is TGTGCCAGCAGCTTAGCAGGCAGTTTTGAAGCTTTCTTT. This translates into CASSLAGSFEAFF.

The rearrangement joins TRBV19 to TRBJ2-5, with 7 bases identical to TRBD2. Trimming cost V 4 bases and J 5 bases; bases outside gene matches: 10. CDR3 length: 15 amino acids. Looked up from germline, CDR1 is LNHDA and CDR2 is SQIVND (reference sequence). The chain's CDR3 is CASSTRAGTFETQYF. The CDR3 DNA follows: TGTGCCAGTAGTACCCGAGCGGGAACTTTCGAGACCCAGTACTTC.

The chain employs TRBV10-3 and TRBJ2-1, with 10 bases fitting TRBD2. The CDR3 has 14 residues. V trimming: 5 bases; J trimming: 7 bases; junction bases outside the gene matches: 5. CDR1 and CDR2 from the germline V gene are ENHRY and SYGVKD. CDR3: CAISLAGEKNEQFF. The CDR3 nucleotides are TGTGCCATCAGTCTAGCGGGAGAGAAAAATGAGCAGTTCTTC.

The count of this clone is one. The CDR3 DNA sequence: TGTGCCAGCAGCGAGACAGGGCGTACCTACGAGCAGTACTTC. Translating it yields CASSETGRTYEQYF. This sequence joins TRBV7-8 and TRBJ2-7, with 7 bases matching TRBD1. CDR1 SGHVS and CDR2 FQNEAQ come from the germline V gene. J was trimmed by 2 bases and V by 5 bases; bases with no gene match: 6. The CDR3 is 14 amino acids.

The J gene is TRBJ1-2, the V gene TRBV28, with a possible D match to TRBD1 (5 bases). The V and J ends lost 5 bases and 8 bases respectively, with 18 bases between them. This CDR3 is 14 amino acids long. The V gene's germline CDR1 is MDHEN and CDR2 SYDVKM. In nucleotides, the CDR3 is TGTGCCAGCAGTACCGGGGCGCCTCGGGGAGGCTACACCTTC. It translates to CASSTGAPRGGYTF.

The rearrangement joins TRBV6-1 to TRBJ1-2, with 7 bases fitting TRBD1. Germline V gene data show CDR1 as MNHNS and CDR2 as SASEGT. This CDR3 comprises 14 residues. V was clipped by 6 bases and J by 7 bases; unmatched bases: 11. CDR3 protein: CASRGWDSYGGYTF. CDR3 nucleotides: TGTGCCAGCAGGGGCTGGGACAGCTATGGTGGCTACACCTTC.